This TCR beta chain was observed in a study of identifying expanded T cells in peripheral blood (dated by TCRdb to 2018 to 2020). Regarding the research as a whole: Separate aliquots of the same genomic DNA pool were sequenced to produce technical replicates, and four replicates were compared in pairs. What the study reported, not specific to this receptor: Between technical replicates the binomial model flagged about 1.1 differentially abundant clones, whereas over roughly two weeks the binomial model flagged about 15 and over approximately 4 weeks about 19. The authors expected biological variance in healthy repertoires might increase further over much longer intervals such as months to years. Both the number of clones called differentially abundant and the false-positive rate were significantly reduced by the beta-binomial model across all healthy-donor time intervals. Across all healthy donors, variance in clone template counts between approximately 2-week samples was found to increase significantly with total template count.

Points on this clone: Its antigen specificity is not known. Qualities for individual bases were not recorded, and no much larger clone is one base off.

The immunoSEQ Assay, which relies on bias-controlled multiplex PCR amplification of genomic DNA, was used to profile TCRbeta CDR3 regions. Turning to the authors' computational methods: To quantify the absolute abundance of each unique TCRbeta CDR3 region, the sequences were collapsed and filtered. Differential abundance was tested with two models: a binomial (Fisher-equivalent) model and a beta-binomial model that adds time-dependent variance fitted from healthy donors. Any clone with fewer than 5 combined templates was excluded, and a clone was called differentially abundant if its Benjamini-Hochberg FDR was below 0.01. Using the form v = (b*log(k)+a)^2, the beta-binomial variance was modeled as a function of the total template count across the two samples. Not all clones reach the TCRdb copy of this immuneACCESS table, which keeps in-frame sequences only. Checked studies attribute under half of the gap to unresolved V genes and leave the rest unexplained. V and J calls and clone size come straight from that table; D and trimming were deduced from the DNA. The sample table records more than 95,000 clones; more than 75% of these occur just once. Together, the top ten hold 3.3% of the sample.

No immune events such as infections were documented for the healthy donors during the collection period. Blood repertoires from healthy donors were used as a training cohort for calibrating time-dependent variance in a beta-binomial model of differential abundance of T-cell clones. The training cohort included about ten healthy donors, of whom 3 were female and 7 were male. On average the donors were 43 years old, and their ages spanned roughly 29 to 64 years. Whole blood was collected from each healthy donor at three time points spaced two weeks apart and obtained from a commercial supplier. For immunosequencing, genomic DNA was extracted from unsorted whole blood. Looking up the germline V gene (reference sequence) yields CDR1 MNHNY and CDR2 SVGAGI. Ends trimmed: V by 9 bases, J by 5 bases; bases unmatched to a gene: 13. Its CDR3 holds 15 amino acids, cysteine through phenylalanine. CDR3 DNA is the only sequence kept; it has 45 bases, read in frame from the first base.

The sequenced sample consisted of blood. This clonotype was sampled from a person between 18 and 69 years old in good health. The chain is made from TRBV6-6 and TRBJ2-5; TRBD2 matches 9 bases in the middle. The DNA sequence reads TGTGCCAGTAAGCGCGAGCGGGGGGTACAGGAGACCCAGTACTTC. It encodes CASKRERGVQETQYF.